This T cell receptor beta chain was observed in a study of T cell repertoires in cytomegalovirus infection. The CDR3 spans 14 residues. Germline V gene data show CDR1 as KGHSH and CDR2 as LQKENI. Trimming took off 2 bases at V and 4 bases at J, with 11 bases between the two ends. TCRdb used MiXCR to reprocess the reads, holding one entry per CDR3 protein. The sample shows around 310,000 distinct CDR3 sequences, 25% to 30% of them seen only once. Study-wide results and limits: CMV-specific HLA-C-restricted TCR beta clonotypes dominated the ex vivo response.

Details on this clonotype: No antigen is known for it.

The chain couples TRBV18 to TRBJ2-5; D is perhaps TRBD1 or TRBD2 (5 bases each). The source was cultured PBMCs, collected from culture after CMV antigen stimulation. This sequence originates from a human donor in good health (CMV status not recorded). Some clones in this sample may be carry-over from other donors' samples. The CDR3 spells CASSPRKGTETQYF. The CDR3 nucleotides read TGTGCCAGCTCACCAAGAAAAGGGACAGAGACCCAGTACTTC.